Sequencing of this T cell receptor beta chain was carried out in a study of blood T cell repertoires in COVID-19. In the study overall: Acute and convalescent COVID-19 samples came from the United States, Italy and Spain. Sources were T cells, B-cell-depleted T cells, or PBMCs; the material itself was cDNA or gDNA.

How the authors handled the data: Reference gene primer amplification gave estimated nucleated cell counts. TCRdb's table, derived via immunoSEQ multiplex PCR, lists solely in-frame clones and lacks some. V and J calls and clone size are those listed in that table; D and trimming were worked out from the DNA. Of under 250,000 clones detected, roughly 85% appear once; the ten largest clones hold under 3.5%. Trimming cost V 4 bases and J 0 bases, with 10 bases left between them. Per germline, CDR1 MNHEY and CDR2 SVGAGI. This CDR3 spans 14 amino acids. The rearrangement links TRBV6-5 to TRBJ2-7; D may be TRBD1 (6 bases). The sequence derives from a middle-aged man who had recovered from COVID-19. Sample: peripheral blood. The CDR3 DNA follows: TGTGCCAGCAGTTTTCAGGGGAGCTCCTACGAGCAGTACTTC. Translating gives CASSFQGSSYEQYF.